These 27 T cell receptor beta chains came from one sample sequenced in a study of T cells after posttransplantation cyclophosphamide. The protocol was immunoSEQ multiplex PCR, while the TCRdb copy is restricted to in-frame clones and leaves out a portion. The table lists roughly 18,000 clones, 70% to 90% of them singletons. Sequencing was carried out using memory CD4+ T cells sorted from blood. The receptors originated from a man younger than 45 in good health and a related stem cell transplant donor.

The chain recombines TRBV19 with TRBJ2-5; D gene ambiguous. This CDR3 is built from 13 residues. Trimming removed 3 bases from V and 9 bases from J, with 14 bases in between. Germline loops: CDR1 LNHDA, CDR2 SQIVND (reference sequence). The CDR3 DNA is TGTGCCAGTAGTATGCTCGGCAGCGAGCCCCAGTACTTC. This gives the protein CASSMLGSEPQYF.

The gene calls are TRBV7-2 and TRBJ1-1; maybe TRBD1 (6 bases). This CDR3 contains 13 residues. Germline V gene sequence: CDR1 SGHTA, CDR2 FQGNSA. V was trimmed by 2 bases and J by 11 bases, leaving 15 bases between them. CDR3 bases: TGTGCCAGCAGCTTAACTACGACAGGAACGGCTTTCTTT. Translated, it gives CASSLTTTGTAFF.

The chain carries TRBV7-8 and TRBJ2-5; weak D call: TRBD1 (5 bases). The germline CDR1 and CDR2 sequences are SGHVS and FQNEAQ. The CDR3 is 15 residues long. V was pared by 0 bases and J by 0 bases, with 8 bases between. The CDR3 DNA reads TGTGCCAGCAGCTTAGCGACAGCGTACCAAGAGACCCAGTACTTC. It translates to CASSLATAYQETQYF.

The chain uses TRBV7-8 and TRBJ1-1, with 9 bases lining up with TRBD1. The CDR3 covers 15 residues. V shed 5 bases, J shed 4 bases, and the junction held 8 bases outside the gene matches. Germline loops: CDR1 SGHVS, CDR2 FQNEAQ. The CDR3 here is CASSRRSGQGTEAFF. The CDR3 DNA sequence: TGTGCCAGCAGCCGCCGATCGGGACAGGGCACTGAAGCTTTCTTT.

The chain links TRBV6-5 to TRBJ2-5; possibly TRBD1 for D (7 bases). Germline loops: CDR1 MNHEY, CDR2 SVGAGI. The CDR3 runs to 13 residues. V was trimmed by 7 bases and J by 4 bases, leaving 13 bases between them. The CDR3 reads CASTRQGGETQYF. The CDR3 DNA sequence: TGTGCCAGCACTCGACAGGGAGGAGAGACCCAGTACTTC.

CDR3 coding DNA: TGTGCCAGCAGTTCGAGGTATGGCTACACCTTC. The encoded protein is CASSSRYGYTF. V and J are TRBV28 and TRBJ1-2; D ambiguous. CDR1 and CDR2 from the germline V gene are MDHEN and SYDVKM. The CDR3 covers 11 residues. Trimming pared 4 bases from V and 5 bases from J, leaving 5 bases between.

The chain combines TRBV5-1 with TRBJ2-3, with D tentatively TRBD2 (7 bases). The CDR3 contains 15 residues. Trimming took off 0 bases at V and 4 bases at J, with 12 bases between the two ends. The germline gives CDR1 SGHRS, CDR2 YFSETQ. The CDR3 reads CASSLGGGLADTQYF. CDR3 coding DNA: TGCGCCAGCAGCTTGGGGGGGGGCCTCGCAGATACGCAGTATTTT.

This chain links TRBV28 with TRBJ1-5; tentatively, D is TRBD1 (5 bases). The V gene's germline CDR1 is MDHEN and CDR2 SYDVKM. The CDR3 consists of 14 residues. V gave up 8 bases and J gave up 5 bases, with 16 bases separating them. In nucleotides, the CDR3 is TGTGCCAGCCAAGGGGCTGGACCCGATCAGCCCCAGCATTTT. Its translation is CASQGAGPDQPQHF.

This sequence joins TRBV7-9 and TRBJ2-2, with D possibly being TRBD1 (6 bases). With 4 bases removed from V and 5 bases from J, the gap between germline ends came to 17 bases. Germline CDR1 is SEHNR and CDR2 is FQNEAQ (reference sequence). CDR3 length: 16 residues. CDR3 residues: CASSWRRQDRTGELFF. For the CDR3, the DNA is TGTGCCAGCAGCTGGCGGCGACAGGACCGGACCGGGGAGCTGTTTTTT.

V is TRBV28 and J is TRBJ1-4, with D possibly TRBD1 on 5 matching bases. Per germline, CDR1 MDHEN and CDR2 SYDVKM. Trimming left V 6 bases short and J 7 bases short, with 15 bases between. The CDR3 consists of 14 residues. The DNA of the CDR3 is TGTGCCAGCAGCATTGGGGGGGATGGTGAAAAACTGTTTTTT. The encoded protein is CASSIGGDGEKLFF.

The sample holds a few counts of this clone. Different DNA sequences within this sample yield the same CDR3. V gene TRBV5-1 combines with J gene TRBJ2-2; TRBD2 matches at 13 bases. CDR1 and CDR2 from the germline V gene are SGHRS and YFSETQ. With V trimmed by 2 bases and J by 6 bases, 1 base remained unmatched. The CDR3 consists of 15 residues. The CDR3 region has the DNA TGCGCCAGCAGCTTAGGACTAGCGGGGGCCGGGGAGCTGTTTTTT. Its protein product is CASSLGLAGAGELFF.

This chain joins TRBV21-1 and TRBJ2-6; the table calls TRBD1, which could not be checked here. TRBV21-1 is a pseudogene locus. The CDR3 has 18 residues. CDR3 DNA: TGTGCCAGCAGCAACCGGGACAGGGGGCCCTGGGGGGCCAACGTCCTGACTTTC. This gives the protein CASSNRDRGPWGANVLTF.

CDR3 residues: CASSQTGVRTDTQYF. Here the CDR3 DNA reads TGCGCCAGCAGCCAGACAGGGGTCCGCACAGATACGCAGTATTTT. This chain joins TRBV4-3 and TRBJ2-3, with 8 bases aligning to TRBD1. Germline CDR1 is LGHNA and CDR2 is YSLEER. The length of the CDR3 is 15 residues. The junction had 3 bases not matched to a gene; V was cut back by 3 bases and J by 1 base.

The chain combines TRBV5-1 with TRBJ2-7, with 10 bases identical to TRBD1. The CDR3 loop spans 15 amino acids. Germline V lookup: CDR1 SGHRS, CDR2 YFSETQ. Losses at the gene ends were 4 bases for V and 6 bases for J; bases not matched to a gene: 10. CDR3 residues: CASSLYRDRGGEQYF. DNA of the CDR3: TGCGCCAGCAGCCTGTACCGGGACAGGGGAGGCGAGCAGTACTTC.

CDR3 sequence (DNA): TGTGCCAGCAACCCGGGACAGCCGACGGTATCTGAAGCTTTCTTT. Protein sequence: CASNPGQPTVSEAFF. The J gene is TRBJ1-1, the V gene TRBV19; 7 nucleotides match TRBD1. Germline V gives CDR1 LNHDA, CDR2 SQIVND (reference sequence). The CDR3 has 15 residues. Germline trimming cut 9 bases from V and 6 bases from J; bases unmatched to any gene: 16. The whole variable domain, remainder taken from reference TRBV19 and TRBJ1-1, is DGGITQSPKYLFRKEGQNVTLSCEQNLNHDAMYWYRQDPGQGLRLIYYSQIVNDFQKGDIAEGYSVSREKKESFPLTVTSAQKNPTAFYLCASNPGQPTVSEAFFGQGTRLTVV.

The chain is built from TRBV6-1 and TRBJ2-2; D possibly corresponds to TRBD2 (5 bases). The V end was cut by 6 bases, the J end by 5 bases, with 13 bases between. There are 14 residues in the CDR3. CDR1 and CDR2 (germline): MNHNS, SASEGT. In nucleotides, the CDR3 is TGTGCCAGCAGCCCCCCGACGGGGACCGGGGAGCTGTTTTTT. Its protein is CASSPPTGTGELFF.

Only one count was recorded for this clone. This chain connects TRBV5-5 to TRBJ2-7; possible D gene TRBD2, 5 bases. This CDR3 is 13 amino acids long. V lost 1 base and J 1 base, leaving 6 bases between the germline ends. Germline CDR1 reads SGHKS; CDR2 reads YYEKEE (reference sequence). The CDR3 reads CASSLRDSYEQYF. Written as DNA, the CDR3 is TGTGCCAGCAGCTTGCGGGATTCCTACGAGCAGTACTTC.

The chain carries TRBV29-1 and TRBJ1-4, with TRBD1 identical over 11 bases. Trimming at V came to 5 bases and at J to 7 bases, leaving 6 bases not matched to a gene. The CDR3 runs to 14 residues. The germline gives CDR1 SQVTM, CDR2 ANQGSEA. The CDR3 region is CSVLGGQGGEKLFF. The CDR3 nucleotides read TGCAGCGTTCTTGGGGGACAGGGGGGTGAAAAACTGTTTTTT.

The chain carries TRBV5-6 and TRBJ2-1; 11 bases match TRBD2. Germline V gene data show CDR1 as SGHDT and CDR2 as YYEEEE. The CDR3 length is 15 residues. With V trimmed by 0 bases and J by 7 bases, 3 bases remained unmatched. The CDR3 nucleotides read TGTGCCAGCAGCTTGGGGACTAGCGGGTGGAATGAGCAGTTCTTC. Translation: CASSLGTSGWNEQFF. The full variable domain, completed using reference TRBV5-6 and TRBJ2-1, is DAGVTQSPTHLIKTRGQQVTLRCSPKSGHDTVSWYQQALGQGPQFIFQYYEEEERQRGNFPDRFSGHQFPNYSSELNVNALLLGDSALYLCASSLGTSGWNEQFFGPGTRLTVL.

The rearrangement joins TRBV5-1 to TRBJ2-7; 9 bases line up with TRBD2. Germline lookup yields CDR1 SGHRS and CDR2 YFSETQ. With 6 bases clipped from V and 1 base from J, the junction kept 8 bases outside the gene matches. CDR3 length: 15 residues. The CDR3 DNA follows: TGCGCCAGCAAGCCTCTAGCGGGGCTATCCTACGAGCAGTACTTC. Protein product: CASKPLAGLSYEQYF.

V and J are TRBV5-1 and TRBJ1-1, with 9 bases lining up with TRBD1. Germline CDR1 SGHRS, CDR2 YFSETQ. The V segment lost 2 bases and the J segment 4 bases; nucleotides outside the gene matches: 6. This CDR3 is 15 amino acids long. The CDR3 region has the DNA TGCGCCAGCAGCTTACAGGGGGCGCAGGTCACTGAAGCTTTCTTT. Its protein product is CASSLQGAQVTEAFF.

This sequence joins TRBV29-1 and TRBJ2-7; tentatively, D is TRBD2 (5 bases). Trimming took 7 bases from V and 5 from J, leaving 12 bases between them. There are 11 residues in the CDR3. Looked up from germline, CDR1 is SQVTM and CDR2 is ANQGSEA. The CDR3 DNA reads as TGCAGCGCCGAGTCGGGGAACGAGCAGTACTTC. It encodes CSAESGNEQYF.

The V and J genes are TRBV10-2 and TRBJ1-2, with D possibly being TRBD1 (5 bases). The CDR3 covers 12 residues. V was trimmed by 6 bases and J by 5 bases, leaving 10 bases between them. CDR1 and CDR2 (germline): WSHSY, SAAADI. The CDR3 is CASRPGTYGYTF. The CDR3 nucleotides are TGCGCCAGCAGACCCGGGACTTATGGCTACACCTTC.

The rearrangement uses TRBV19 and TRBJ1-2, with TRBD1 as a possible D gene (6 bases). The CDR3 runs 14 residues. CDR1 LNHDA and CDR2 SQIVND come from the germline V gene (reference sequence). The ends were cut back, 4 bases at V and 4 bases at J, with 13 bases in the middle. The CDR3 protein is CASSSGTGTYGYTF. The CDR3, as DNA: TGTGCCAGTAGTAGCGGAACAGGGACCTATGGCTACACCTTC.

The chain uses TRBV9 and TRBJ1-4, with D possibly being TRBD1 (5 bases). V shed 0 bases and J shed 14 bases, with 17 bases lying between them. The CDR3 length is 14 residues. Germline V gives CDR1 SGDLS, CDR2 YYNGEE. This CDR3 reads CASSVGPDSNKLFF. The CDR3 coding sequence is TGTGCCAGCAGCGTAGGTCCCGACAGCAACAAGCTGTTTTTT.

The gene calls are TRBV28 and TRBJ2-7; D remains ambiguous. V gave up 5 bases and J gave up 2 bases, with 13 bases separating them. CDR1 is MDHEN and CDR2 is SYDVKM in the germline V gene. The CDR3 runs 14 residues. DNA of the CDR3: TGTGCCAGCAGTCCATCCGGGTTACCCTACGAGCAGTACTTC. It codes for CASSPSGLPYEQYF.

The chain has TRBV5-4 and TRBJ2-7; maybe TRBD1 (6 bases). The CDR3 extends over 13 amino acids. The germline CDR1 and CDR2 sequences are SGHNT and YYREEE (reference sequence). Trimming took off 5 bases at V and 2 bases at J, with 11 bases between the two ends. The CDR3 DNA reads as TGTGCCAGCAGTTTGACAGGCGCCTACGAGCAGTACTTC. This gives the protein CASSLTGAYEQYF. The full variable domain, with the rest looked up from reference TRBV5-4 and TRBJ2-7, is ETGVTQSPTHLIKTRGQQVTLRCSSQSGHNTVSWYQQALGQGPQFIFQYYREEENGRGNFPPRFSGLQFPNYSSELNVNALELDDSALYLCASSLTGAYEQYFGPGTRLTVT.